A single T cell receptor beta chain is shown here with its context. The sample is drawn from a study of shared clonotypes between healthy human individuals. Profiled with immunoSEQ multiplex PCR; TCRdb holds only in-frame clones, not every one. Here the sample spans 2 million to 2.5 million clones, 90% to 97% being singletons. This CDR3 contains 16 residues. The trim removed 5 bases at V and 3 bases at J, leaving 9 bases unmatched. Germline V gene lookup returns CDR1 SGHAT and CDR2 FQNNGV. The chain uses TRBV11-2 and TRBJ2-7, with 11 bases lining up with TRBD2. Sequences were obtained from naive CD4+ T cells sorted from blood. Specified subset: CD45RA+ positively selected. This sequence originates from a man aged 18-30 years in good health. The CDR3: CASSPGTSGSYYEQYF. The CDR3 nucleotides read TGTGCCAGCAGCCCAGGGACTAGCGGCTCTTACTACGAGCAGTACTTC.